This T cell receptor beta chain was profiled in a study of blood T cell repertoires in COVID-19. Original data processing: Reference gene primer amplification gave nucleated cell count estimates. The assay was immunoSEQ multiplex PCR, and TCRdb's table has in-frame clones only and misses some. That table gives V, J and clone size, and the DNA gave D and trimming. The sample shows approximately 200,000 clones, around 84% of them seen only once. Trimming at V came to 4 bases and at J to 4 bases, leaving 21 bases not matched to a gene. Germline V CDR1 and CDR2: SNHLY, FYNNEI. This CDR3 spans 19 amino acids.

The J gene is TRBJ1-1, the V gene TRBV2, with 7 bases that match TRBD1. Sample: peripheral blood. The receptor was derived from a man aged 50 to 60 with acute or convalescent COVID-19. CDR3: CASSVRTGDALPRVTEAFF. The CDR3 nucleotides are TGTGCCAGCAGTGTAAGGACAGGAGACGCCCTGCCGCGTGTCACTGAAGCTTTCTTT.